This T cell receptor (beta chain) appears in the sequencing data of a study of Graves' ophthalmopathy and Graves' hyperthyroidism. TCR beta CDR3 amplification used RNA transcripts. HTBI primers were employed in first-round RT-PCR, then a second-round multiplex PCR followed. TCRdb redid the calling of the multiplex PCR reads with MiXCR, one entry per CDR3 protein. The table lists around 1.1 million distinct CDR3 sequences, roughly two fifths of them singletons. A single count supports this clonotype. This CDR3 spans 13 amino acids. Trimming at V came to 7 bases and at J to 4 bases, leaving 10 bases not matched to a gene. The germline gives CDR1 SQVTM, CDR2 ANQGSEA.

This sequence originates from an adult man with Graves' hyperthyroidism. Sequenced: peripheral blood or thyroid tissue (not recorded which). This chain links TRBV29-1 with TRBJ2-7, with 7 positions matching TRBD1. CDR3 in amino acids: CSGKAQGSYEQYF. CDR3 in DNA: TGCAGCGGGAAGGCACAGGGGTCGTACGAGCAGTACTTC.